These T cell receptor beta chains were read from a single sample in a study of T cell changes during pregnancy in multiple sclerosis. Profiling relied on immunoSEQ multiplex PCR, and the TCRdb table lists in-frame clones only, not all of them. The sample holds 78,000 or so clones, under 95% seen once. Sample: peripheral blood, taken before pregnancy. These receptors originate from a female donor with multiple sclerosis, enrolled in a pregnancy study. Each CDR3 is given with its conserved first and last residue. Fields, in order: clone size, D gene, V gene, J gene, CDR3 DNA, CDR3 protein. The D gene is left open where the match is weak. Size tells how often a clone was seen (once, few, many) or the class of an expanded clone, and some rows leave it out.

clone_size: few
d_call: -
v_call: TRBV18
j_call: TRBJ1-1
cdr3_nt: TGTGCCAGCTCGTACAGGGAGGGAGGGGAAGCTTTCTTT
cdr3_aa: CASSYREGGEAFF

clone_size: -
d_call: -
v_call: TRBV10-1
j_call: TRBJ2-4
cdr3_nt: TGCGCCAGCAGCGTTGGGACGGCCACAGGGAAAAACATTCAGTACTTC
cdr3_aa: CASSVGTATGKNIQYF

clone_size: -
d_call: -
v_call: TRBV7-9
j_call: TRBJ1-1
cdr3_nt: TGTGCCAGCAGCCCTACTGGGGCGACAGGTTCCGCTTTCTTT
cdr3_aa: CASSPTGATGSAFF

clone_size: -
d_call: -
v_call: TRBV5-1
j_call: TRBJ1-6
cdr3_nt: TGCGCCAGCAGCTTGGGGGAGAATAATTCACCCCTCCACTTT
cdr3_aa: CASSLGENNSPLHF

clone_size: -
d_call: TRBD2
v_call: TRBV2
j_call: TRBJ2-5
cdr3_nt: TGTGCCAGCAGTTATAGCGGGGGGGTAGAGACCCAGTACTTC
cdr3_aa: CASSYSGGVETQYF

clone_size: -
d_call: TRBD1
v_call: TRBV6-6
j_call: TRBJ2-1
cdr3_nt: TGTGCCAGCAGTTATGGGACAGGGGGGGGTGAGCAGTTCTTC
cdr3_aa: CASSYGTGGGEQFF

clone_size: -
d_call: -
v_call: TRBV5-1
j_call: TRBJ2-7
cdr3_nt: TGCGCCAGGCGGTGGAGCTTAGGGGTTCTCTTGGACGAGCAGTACTTC
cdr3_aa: CARRWSLGVLLDEQYF

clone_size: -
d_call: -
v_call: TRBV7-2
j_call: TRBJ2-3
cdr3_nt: TGTGCCAGCAGCGCCGTCGAGGGACTCCTTACAGATACGCAGTATTTT
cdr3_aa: CASSAVEGLLTDTQYF

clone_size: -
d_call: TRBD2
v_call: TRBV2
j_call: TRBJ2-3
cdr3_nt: TGTGCCAGCATATGGGAGGGAGATACGCAGTATTTT
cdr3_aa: CASIWEGDTQYF

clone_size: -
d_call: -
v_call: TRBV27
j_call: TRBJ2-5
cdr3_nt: TGTGCCAGCAGACGACTGTACCAAGAGACCCAGTACTTC
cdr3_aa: CASRRLYQETQYF

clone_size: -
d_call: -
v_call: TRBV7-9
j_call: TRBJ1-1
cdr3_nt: TGTGCCAGCAGCTTTCGGACGGGACTTTTCGCCCGGGGCCGAGAAGCTTTCTTT
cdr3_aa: CASSFRTGLFARGREAFF

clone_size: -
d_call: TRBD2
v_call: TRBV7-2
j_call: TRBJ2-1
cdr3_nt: TGTGCCAGCAGTCCTACCATCCTAGCGGGGAGACGGAATGAGCAGTTCTTC
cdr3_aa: CASSPTILAGRRNEQFF

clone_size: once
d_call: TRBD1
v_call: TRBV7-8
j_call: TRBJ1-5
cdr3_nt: TGTGCCAGCAGCGCAATGAGGACAGGGAGCAATCAGCCCCAGCATTTT
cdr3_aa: CASSAMRTGSNQPQHF

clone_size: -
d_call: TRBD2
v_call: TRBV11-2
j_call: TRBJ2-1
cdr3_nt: TGTGCCAGCAGCTTAGATCCACGGGGACTAGCGTTCTACAATGAGCAGTTCTTC
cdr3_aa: CASSLDPRGLAFYNEQFF

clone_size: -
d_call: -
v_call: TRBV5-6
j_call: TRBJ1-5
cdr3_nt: TGTGCCAGCAGCTTGGGGCAGGGGCCCCAGCCCCAGCATTTT
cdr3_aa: CASSLGQGPQPQHF

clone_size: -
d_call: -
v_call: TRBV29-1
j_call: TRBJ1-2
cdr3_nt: TGCAGCGCCCCCCAGGCGATCTATGGCTACACCTTC
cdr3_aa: CSAPQAIYGYTF

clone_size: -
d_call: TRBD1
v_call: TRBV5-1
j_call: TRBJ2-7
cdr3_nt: TGCGCCAGCGGACTCGGGACAGCTTCCTACGAGCAGTACTTC
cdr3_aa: CASGLGTASYEQYF

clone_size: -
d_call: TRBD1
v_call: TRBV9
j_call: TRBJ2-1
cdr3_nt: TGTGCCAGCAGCGTCTCCGGGACAGGGTACAATGAGCAGTTCTTC
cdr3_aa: CASSVSGTGYNEQFF

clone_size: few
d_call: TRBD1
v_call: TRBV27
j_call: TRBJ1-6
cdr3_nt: TGTGCCAGCAGTTACGGACAGGGGGATTCACCCCTCCACTTT
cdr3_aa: CASSYGQGDSPLHF